A selection of T cell receptor beta chains follows, all from one sample in a study of T cell changes during pregnancy in multiple sclerosis. Repertoires were generated with immunoSEQ multiplex PCR, while TCRdb's copy carries only in-frame clones and drops some. The data contain about 40,000 clones, over 70% of them singletons. Source: peripheral blood, taken in the first trimester of pregnancy. These receptors were obtained from a female donor in good health, enrolled as a control in a pregnancy study. Each CDR3 is given with its conserved first and last residue. A D gene is named only where the DNA matches it firmly. The size field is filled for only some rows; it gives once, few, many or a size class.

j_gene,v_gene,d_gene,abundance,CDR3aa,CDR3nt
TRBJ2-1,TRBV14,TRBD2,.,CASSQTGTSGRAWGNEQFF,TGTGCCAGCAGCCAGACGGGGACTAGCGGGAGGGCTTGGGGGAATGAGCAGTTCTTC
TRBJ2-7,TRBV7-2,.,.,CASSFRQANEQYF,TGTGCCAGCAGCTTTAGACAGGCCAACGAGCAGTACTTC
TRBJ2-7,TRBV27,TRBD2,.,CASSRTPGLAHEQYF,TGTGCCAGCAGCCGAACCCCGGGACTAGCCCACGAGCAGTACTTC
TRBJ1-1,TRBV7-9,.,.,CASSPSFPGTEAFF,TGTGCCAGCAGCCCCTCCTTTCCGGGGACTGAAGCTTTCTTT
TRBJ1-5,TRBV6-5,.,.,CASSLPKPQHF,TGTGCCAGCAGTCTCCCTAAGCCCCAGCATTTT
TRBJ2-5,TRBV5-6,TRBD2,.,CASSSGTSGFQETQYF,TGTGCCAGCAGCTCCGGGACTAGCGGATTCCAAGAGACCCAGTACTTC
TRBJ2-1,TRBV2,.,.,CASDGFVGPYNEQFF,TGTGCCAGCGATGGATTTGTTGGGCCCTACAATGAGCAGTTCTTC
TRBJ2-1,TRBV7-2,TRBD1,once,CASSSWTGGGNEQFF,TGTGCCAGCAGCTCGTGGACAGGGGGAGGGAATGAGCAGTTCTTC
TRBJ2-1,TRBV6-5,TRBD2,.,CASSYSSAGEDNEQFF,TGTGCCAGCAGTTACTCGTCCGCGGGAGAAGACAATGAGCAGTTCTTC
TRBJ2-1,TRBV15,.,.,CATSRSHGTPTNEQFF,TGTGCCACCAGCCGGAGTCATGGGACTCCAACCAATGAGCAGTTCTTC
TRBJ1-1,TRBV7-3,.,.,CASSRAPGTEAFF,TGTGCCAGCAGCCGAGCCCCGGGCACTGAAGCTTTCTTT
TRBJ2-1,TRBV15,TRBD2,.,CATSRPGLAGAGEQFF,TGTGCCACCAGTAGGCCGGGACTAGCGGGAGCGGGGGAGCAGTTCTTC
TRBJ2-7,TRBV5-1,TRBD2,.,CASSFGLAGGAYEQYF,TGCGCCAGCAGCTTCGGACTAGCGGGGGGTGCATACGAGCAGTACTTC
TRBJ1-5,TRBV19,TRBD1,.,CASTMDRRQPQHF,TGTGCCAGTACCATGGACAGGAGGCAGCCCCAGCATTTT
TRBJ2-1,TRBV18,.,.,CASSRENEQFF,TGTGCCAGCTCAAGAGAGAATGAGCAGTTCTTC
TRBJ1-5,TRBV4-3,TRBD1,.,CASSLRTGAEQPQHF,TGCGCCAGCAGCCTCCGGACAGGGGCTGAACAGCCCCAGCATTTT
TRBJ2-3,TRBV28,TRBD2,few,CASSLRGGGDTQYF,TGTGCCAGCAGTTTGCGTGGGGGGGGAGATACGCAGTATTTT
TRBJ2-7,TRBV6-4,.,once,CASSEDPARGHEQYF,TGTGCCAGCAGTGAAGACCCCGCGCGGGGCCACGAGCAGTACTTC
TRBJ1-5,TRBV19,TRBD1,.,CASSITTGRGGQPQHF,TGTGCCAGTAGTATAACGACAGGGCGGGGAGGACAGCCCCAGCATTTT
TRBJ2-5,TRBV27,.,.,CASSLGGGWETQYF,TGTGCCAGCAGTTTAGGGGGCGGGTGGGAGACCCAGTACTTC
TRBJ2-2,TRBV7-7,.,.,CASSLNSGELFF,TGTGCCAGCAGCTTAAACTCCGGGGAGCTGTTTTTT
TRBJ1-5,TRBV6-1,.,.,CASSELENSGNQPQHF,TGTGCCAGCAGTGAACTCGAGAACAGTGGGAATCAGCCCCAGCATTTT
TRBJ1-5,TRBV18,.,.,CASSPEKGNQPQHF,TGTGCCAGCTCACCAGAGAAAGGCAATCAGCCCCAGCATTTT
TRBJ2-2,TRBV27,.,.,CASSSGRGFPGELFF,TGTGCCAGCAGTTCCGGCAGGGGTTTCCCCGGGGAGCTGTTTTTT
TRBJ2-2,TRBV27,TRBD1,.,CASSFRQGARHTGELFF,TGTGCCAGCAGTTTTCGGCAGGGGGCGCGGCACACCGGGGAGCTGTTTTTT
TRBJ1-5,TRBV7-9,.,.,CASSPAGSTQPQHF,TGTGCCAGCAGCCCGGCGGGGAGCACCCAGCCCCAGCATTTT
TRBJ2-1,TRBV28,.,.,CASSSGNEQFF,TGTGCCAGCAGTAGCGGCAATGAGCAGTTCTTC
TRBJ2-1,TRBV5-4,.,.,CASSLEVLAFGNEQFF,TGTGCCAGCAGCTTGGAGGTGCTAGCGTTTGGCAATGAGCAGTTCTTC
TRBJ2-3,TRBV2,TRBD2,.,CASISGGSTDTQYF,TGTGCCAGCATCAGCGGGGGTAGCACAGATACGCAGTATTTT